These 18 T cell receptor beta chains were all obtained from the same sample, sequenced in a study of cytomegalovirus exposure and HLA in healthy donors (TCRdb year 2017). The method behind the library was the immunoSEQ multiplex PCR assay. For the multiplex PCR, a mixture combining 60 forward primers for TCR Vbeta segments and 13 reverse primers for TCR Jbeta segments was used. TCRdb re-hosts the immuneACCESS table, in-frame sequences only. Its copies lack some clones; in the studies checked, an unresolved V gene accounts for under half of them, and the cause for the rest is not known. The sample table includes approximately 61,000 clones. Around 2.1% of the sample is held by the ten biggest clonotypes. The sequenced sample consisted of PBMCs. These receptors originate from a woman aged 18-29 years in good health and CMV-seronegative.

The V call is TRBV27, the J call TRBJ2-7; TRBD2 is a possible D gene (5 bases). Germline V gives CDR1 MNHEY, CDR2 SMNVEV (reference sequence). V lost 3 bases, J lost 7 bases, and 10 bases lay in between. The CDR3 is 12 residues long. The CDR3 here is CASSLGGLEQYF. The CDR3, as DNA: TGTGCCAGCAGTTTGGGCGGGTTGGAGCAGTACTTC.

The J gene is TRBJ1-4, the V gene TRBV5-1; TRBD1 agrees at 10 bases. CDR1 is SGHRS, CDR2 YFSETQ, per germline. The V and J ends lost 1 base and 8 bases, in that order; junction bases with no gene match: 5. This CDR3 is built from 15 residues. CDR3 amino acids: CASSLSGTGEEKLFF. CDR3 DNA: TGCGCCAGCAGCTTGTCAGGGACAGGGGAGGAAAAACTGTTTTTT.

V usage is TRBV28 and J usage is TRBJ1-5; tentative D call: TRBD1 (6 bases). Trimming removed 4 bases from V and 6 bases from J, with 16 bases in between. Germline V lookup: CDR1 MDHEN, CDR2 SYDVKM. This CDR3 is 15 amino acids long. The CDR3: CASSWGRGGGQPQHF. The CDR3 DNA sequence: TGTGCCAGCAGTTGGGGGCGGGGAGGGGGTCAGCCCCAGCATTTT.

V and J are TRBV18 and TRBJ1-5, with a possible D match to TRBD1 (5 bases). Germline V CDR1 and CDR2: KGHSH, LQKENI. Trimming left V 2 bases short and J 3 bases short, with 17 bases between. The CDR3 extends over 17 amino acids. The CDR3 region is CASSPKGAIGNNQPQHF. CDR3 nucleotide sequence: TGTGCCAGCTCACCAAAAGGGGCGATCGGAAACAATCAGCCCCAGCATTTT.

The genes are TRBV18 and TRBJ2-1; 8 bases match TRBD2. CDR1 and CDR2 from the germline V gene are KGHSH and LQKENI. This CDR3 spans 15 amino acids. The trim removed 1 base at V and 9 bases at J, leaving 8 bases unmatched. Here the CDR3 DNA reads TGTGCCAGCTCACCACTCCAGCGGGAGATCGGTGAGCAGTTCTTC. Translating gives CASSPLQREIGEQFF.

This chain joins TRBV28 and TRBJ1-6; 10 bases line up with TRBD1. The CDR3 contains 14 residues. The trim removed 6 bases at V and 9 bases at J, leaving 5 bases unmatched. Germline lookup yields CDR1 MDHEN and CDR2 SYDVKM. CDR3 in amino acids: CASRPGQGPSPLHF. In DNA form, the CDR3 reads TGTGCCAGCAGGCCGGGACAGGGGCCTTCACCCCTCCACTTT.

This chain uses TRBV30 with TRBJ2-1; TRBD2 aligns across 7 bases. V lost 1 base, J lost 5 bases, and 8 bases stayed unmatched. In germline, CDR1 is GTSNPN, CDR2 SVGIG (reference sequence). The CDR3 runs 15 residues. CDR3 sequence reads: CAWSGAGVTDNEQFF. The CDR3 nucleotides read TGTGCCTGGAGTGGGGCGGGAGTAACGGACAATGAGCAGTTCTTC. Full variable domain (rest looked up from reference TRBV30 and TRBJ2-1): SQTIHQWPATLVQPVGSPLSLECTVEGTSNPNLYWYRQAAGRGLQLLFYSVGIGQISSEVPQNLSASRPQDRQFILSSKKLLLSDSGFYLCAWSGAGVTDNEQFFGPGTRLTVL.

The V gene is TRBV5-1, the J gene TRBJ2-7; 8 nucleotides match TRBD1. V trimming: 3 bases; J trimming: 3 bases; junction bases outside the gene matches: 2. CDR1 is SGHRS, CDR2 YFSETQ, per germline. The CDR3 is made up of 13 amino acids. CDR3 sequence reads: CASSWGTGYEQYF. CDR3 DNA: TGCGCCAGCAGCTGGGGGACAGGCTACGAGCAGTACTTC.

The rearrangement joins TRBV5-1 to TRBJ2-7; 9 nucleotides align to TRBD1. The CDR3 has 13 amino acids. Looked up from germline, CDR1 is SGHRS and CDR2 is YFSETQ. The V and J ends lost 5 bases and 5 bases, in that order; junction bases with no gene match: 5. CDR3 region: CASRPDRGNEQYF. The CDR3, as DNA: TGCGCCAGCAGACCGGACAGGGGAAACGAGCAGTACTTC. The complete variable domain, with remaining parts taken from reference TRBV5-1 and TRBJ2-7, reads KAGVTQTPRYLIKTRGQQVTLSCSPISGHRSVSWYQQTPGQGLQFLFEYFSETQRNKGNFPGRFSGRQFSNSRSEMNVSTLELGDSALYLCASRPDRGNEQYFGPGTRLTVT.

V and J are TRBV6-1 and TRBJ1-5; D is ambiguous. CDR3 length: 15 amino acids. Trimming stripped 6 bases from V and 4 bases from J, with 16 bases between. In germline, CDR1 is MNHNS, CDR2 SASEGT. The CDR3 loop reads CASSFGVRSNQPQHF. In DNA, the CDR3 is TGTGCCAGCAGCTTCGGGGTCCGAAGTAATCAGCCCCAGCATTTT.

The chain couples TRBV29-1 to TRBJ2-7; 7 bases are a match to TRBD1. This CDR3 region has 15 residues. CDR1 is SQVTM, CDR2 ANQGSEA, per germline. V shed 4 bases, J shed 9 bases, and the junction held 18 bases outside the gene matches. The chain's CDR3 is CSVARDRLPPFAQYF. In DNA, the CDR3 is TGCAGCGTTGCCCGGGACAGATTACCCCCTTTCGCGCAGTACTTC.

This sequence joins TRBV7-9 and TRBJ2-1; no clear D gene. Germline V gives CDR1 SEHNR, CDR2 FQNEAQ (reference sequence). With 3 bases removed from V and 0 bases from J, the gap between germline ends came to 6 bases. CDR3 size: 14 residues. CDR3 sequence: CASSLRSSYNEQFF. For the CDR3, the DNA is TGTGCCAGCAGCTTGAGGAGCTCCTACAATGAGCAGTTCTTC.

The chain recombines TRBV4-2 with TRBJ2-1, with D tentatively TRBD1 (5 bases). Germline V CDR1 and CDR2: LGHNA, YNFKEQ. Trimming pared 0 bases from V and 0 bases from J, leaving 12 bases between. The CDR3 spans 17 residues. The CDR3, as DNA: TGTGCCAGCAGCCAAGATCAAGGGGTCAGCTCCTACAATGAGCAGTTCTTC. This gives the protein CASSQDQGVSSYNEQFF.

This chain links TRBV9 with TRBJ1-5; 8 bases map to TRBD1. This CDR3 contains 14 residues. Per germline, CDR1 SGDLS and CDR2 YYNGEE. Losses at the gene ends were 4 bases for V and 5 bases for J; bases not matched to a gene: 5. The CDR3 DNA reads TGTGCCAGCAGCCTCGACAGGGGTGATCAGCCCCAGCATTTT. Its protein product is CASSLDRGDQPQHF.

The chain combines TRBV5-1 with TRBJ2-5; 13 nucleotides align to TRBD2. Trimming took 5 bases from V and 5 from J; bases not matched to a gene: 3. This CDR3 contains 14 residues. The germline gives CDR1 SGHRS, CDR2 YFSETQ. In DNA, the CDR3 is TGCGCCAGCAGTCAACTAGCGGGAGGGGAGACCCAGTACTTC. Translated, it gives CASSQLAGGETQYF.

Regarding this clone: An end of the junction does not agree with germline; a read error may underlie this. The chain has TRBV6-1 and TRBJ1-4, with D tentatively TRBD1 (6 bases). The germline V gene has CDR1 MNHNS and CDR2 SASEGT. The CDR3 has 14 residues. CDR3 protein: CASSEGGGLEKLFF. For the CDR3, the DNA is TGTGCCAGCAGCGAAGGGGGAGGGTTGGAAAAACTGTTTTTT.

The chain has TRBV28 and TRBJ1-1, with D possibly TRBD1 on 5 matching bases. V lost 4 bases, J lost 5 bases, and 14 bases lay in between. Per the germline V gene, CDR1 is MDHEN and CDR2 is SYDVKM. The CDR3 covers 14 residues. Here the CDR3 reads CASSSWGEGTEAFF. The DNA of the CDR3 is TGTGCCAGCAGTTCATGGGGGGAGGGGACTGAAGCTTTCTTT.

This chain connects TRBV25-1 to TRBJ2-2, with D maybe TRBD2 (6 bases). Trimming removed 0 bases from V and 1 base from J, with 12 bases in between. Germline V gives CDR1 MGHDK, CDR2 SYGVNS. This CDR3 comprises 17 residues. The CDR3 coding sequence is TGTGCCAGCAGTGAATATCCCGGGAGCGGGAACACCGGGGAGCTGTTTTTT. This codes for CASSEYPGSGNTGELFF.